This note documents a single TCR beta chain sequence. Its antigen is not identified. The source of the sample is a study of cytomegalovirus exposure and HLA in healthy donors. Broader study findings: TCR beta V- and J-gene trimming was later associated with a missense DCLRE1C variant. In a later analysis, compared with equally common non-associated chains, HLA-associated beta chains were more expanded. The investigators catalogued 150 or so TCR beta chains as cytomegalovirus-associated.

This CDR3 region has 14 residues. Germline lookup yields CDR1 LNHDA and CDR2 SQIVND (reference sequence). The ends were cut back, 8 bases at V and 0 bases at J, with 12 bases in the middle. Primers for the PCR totalled 60 Vbeta and 13 Jbeta. Repertoires were generated with immunoSEQ multiplex PCR, while TCRdb's copy carries only in-frame clones and drops some. The data contain 140,000 to 150,000 clones, 75% to 90% of them singletons. The specimen was PBMCs. The chain recombines TRBV19 with TRBJ2-3, with D hard to call. The sequence was collected from a woman aged 25-40 years in good health and CMV-seronegative. CDR3 in amino acids: CASSDGSSTDTQYF. CDR3 DNA sequence: TGTGCCAGTTCCGATGGCTCTAGCACAGATACGCAGTATTTT.